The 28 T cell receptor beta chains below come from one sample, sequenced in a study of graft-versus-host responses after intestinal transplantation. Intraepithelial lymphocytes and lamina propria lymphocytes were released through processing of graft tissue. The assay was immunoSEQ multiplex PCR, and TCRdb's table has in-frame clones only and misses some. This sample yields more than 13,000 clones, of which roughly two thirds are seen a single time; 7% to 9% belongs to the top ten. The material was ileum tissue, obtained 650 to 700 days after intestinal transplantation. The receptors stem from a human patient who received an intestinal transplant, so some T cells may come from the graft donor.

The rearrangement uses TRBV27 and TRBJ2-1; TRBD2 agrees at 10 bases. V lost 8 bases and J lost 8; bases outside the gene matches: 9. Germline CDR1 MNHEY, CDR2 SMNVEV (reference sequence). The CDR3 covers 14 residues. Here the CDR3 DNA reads TGTGCCAGCGGTAGCGGGGGGTCTTTATATGAGCAGTTCTTC. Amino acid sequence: CASGSGGSLYEQFF.

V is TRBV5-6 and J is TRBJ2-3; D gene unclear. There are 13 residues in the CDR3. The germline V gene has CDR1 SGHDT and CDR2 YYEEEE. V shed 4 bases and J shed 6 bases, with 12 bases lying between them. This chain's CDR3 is CASSPVARDTQYF. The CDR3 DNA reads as TGTGCCAGCAGCCCGGTGGCGAGGGATACGCAGTATTTT.

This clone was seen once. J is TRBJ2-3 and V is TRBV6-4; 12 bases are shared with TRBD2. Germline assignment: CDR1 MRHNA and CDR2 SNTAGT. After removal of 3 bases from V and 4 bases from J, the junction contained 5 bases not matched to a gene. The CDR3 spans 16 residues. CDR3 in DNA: TGTGCCAGCAGTGATTCTAGCGGGGGGGCTTCAGATACGCAGTATTTT. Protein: CASSDSSGGASDTQYF.

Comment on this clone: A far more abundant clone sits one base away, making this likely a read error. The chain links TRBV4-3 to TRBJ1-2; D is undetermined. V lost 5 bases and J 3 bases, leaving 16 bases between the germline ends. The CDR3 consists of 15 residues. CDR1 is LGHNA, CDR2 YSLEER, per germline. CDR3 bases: TGCGCCAGCAGCTTGGCGGGCAGCGGATACTATGGCTACACCTTC. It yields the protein CASSLAGSGYYGYTF.

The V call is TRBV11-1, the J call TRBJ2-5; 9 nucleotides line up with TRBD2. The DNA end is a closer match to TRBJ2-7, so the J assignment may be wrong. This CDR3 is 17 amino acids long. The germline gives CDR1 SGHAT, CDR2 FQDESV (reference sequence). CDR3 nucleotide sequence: TGTGCCAGCAATACCAACGCGCGGGGGGGCCGAAGTTACGAGCAGTACTTC. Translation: CASNTNARGGRSYEQYF.

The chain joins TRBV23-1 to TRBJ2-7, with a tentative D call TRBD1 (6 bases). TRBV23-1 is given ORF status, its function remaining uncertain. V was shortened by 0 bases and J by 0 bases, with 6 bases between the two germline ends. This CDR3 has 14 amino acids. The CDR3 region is CASSQSRGSYEQYF. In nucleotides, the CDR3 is TGCGCCAGCAGTCAATCCAGGGGCTCCTACGAGCAGTACTTC.

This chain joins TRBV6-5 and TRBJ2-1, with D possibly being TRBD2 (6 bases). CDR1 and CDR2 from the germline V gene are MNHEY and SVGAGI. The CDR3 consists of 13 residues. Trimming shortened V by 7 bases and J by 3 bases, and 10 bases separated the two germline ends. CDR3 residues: CASIYSGYNEQFF. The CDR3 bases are TGTGCCAGCATTTATAGCGGCTACAATGAGCAGTTCTTC.

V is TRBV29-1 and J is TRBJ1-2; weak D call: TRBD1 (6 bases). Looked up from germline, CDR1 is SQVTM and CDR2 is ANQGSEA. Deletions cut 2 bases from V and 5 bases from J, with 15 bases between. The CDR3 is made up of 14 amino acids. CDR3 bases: TGCAGCGTTGAATCAGGGGCAGTATCGTATGGCTACACCTTC. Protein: CSVESGAVSYGYTF. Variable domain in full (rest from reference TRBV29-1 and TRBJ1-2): SAVISQKPSRDICQRGTSLTIQCQVDSQVTMMFWYRQQPGQSLTLIATANQGSEATYESGFVIDKFPISRPNLTFSTLTVSNMSPEDSSIYLCSVESGAVSYGYTFGSGTRLTVV.

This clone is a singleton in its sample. The CDR3 nucleotides are TGCGCCAGCAGTGGAAGACTAGACACCATGGCCAAAAACATTCAGTACTTC. This codes for CASSGRLDTMAKNIQYF. V and J are TRBV10-1 and TRBJ2-4; D possibly corresponds to TRBD2 (6 bases). The germline CDR1 and CDR2 sequences are WNHNN and SYGVQD (reference sequence). The CDR3 consists of 17 residues. V shed 4 bases and J shed 1 base, with 17 bases lying between them.

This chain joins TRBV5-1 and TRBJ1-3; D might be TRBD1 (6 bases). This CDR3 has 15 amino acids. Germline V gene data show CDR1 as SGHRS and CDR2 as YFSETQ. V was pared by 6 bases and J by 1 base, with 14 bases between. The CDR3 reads CASTPVGGSGNTIYF. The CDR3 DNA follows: TGCGCCAGCACCCCCGTAGGGGGATCTGGAAACACCATATATTTT.

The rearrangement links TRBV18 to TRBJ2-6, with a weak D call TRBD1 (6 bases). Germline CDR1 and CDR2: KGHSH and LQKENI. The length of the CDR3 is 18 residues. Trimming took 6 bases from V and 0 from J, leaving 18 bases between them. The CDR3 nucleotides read TGTGCCAGCTCCCCAGGGCGACAGGCGCACTCTGGGGCCAACGTCCTGACTTTC. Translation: CASSPGRQAHSGANVLTF.

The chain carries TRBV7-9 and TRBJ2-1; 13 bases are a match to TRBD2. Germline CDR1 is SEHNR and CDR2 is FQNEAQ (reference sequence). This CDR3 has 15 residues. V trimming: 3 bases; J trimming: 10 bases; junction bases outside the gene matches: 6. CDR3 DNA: TGTGCCAGCAGCTTCCGACTAGCGGGGGGCTGGGAGCAGTTCTTC. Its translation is CASSFRLAGGWEQFF.

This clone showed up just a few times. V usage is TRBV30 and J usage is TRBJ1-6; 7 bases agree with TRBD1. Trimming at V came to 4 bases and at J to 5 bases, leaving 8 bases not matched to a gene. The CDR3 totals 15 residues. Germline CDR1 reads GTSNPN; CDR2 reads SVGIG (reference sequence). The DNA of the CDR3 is TGTGCCTGGACACGTCCAGACAGGGATAATTCACCCCTCCACTTT. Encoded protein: CAWTRPDRDNSPLHF.

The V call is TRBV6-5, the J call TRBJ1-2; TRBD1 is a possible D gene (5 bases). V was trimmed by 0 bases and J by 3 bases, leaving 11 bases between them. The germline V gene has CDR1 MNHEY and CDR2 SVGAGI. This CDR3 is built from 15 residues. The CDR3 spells CASSYSSDSYYGYTF. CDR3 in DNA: TGTGCCAGCAGTTACTCGAGCGACAGCTACTATGGCTACACCTTC.

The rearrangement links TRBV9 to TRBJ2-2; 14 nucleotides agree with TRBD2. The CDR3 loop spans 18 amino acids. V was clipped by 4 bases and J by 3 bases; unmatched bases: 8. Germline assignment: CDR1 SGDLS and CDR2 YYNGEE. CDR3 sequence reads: CASSPQTSGGEHTGELFF. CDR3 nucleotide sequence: TGTGCCAGCAGCCCCCAGACTAGCGGGGGGGAACACACCGGGGAGCTGTTTTTT.

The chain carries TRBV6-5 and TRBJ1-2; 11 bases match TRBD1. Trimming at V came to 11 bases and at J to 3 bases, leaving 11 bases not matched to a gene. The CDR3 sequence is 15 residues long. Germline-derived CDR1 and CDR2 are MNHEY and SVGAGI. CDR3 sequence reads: CAGTRTGGLDYGYTF. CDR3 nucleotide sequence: TGTGCCGGCACAAGGACAGGGGGCCTGGACTATGGCTACACCTTC.

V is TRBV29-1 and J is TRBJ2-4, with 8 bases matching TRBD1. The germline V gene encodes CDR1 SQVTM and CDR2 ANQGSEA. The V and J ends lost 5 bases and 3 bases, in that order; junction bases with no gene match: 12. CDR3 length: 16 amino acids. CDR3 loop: CSVYYGTGVDKNIQYF. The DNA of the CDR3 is TGCAGCGTTTACTACGGGACAGGTGTTGACAAAAACATTCAGTACTTC.

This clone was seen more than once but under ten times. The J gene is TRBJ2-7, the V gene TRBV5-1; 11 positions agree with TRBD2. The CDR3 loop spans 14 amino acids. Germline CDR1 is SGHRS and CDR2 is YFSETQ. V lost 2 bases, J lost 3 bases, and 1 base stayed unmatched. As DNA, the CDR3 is TGCGCCAGCAGCTTTAGCGGGGGGGTCTACGAGCAGTACTTC. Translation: CASSFSGGVYEQYF.

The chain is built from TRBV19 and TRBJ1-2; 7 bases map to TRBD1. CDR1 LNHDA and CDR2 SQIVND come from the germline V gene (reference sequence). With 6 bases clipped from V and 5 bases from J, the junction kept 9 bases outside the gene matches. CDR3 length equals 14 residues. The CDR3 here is CASREHRGSYGYTF. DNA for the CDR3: TGTGCCAGTAGGGAACACAGGGGATCTTATGGCTACACCTTC.

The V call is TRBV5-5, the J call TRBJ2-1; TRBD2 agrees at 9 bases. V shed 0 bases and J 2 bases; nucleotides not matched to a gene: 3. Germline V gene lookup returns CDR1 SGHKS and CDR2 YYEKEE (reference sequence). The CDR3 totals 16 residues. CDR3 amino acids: CASSLASGGTYNEQFF. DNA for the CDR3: TGTGCCAGCAGCTTGGCCAGCGGGGGGACCTACAATGAGCAGTTCTTC.

The CDR3 region has the DNA TGTGCCAGCAGTTCCCCCCTTGCAGATACGCAGTATTTT. This codes for CASSSPLADTQYF. This chain links TRBV27 with TRBJ2-3; D remains ambiguous. V lost 4 bases and J lost 4, with 9 bases in between. Germline CDR1 is MNHEY and CDR2 is SMNVEV (reference sequence). The CDR3 totals 13 residues.

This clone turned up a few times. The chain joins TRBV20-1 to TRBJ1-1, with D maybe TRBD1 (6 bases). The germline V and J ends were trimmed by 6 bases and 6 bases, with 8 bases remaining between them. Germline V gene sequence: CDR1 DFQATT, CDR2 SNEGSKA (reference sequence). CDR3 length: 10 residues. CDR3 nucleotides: TGCAGTGCCTGGGGGCCTGAAGCTTTCTTT. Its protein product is CSAWGPEAFF.

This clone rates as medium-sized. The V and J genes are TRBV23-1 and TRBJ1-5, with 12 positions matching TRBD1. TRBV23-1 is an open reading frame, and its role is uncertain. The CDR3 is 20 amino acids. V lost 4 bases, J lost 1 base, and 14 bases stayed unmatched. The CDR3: CASSPGFRDRGRQSNQPQHF. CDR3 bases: TGCGCCAGCAGTCCGGGTTTCCGGGACAGGGGGCGACAGAGCAATCAGCCCCAGCATTTT.

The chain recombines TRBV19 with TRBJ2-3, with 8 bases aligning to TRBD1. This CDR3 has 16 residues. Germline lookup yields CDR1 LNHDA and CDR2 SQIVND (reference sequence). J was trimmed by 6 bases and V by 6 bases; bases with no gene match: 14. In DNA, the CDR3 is TGTGCCAGTAGACCTGCTTGGGACAGGATGGGGGATACGCAGTATTTT. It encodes CASRPAWDRMGDTQYF. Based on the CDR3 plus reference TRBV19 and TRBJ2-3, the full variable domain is DGGITQSPKYLFRKEGQNVTLSCEQNLNHDAMYWYRQDPGQGLRLIYYSQIVNDFQKGDIAEGYSVSREKKESFPLTVTSAQKNPTAFYLCASRPAWDRMGDTQYFGPGTRLTVL.

The DNA of the CDR3 is TGTGCCAGCAGTTACCCTTCTAGCGGGGGGCGGGACGAGCAGTACTTC. This codes for CASSYPSSGGRDEQYF. The genes are TRBV6-6 and TRBJ2-7; 11 bases are a match to TRBD2. Germline trimming cut 2 bases from V and 5 bases from J; bases unmatched to any gene: 8. CDR3 length: 16 amino acids. CDR1 and CDR2 (germline): MNHNY, SVGAGI (reference sequence).

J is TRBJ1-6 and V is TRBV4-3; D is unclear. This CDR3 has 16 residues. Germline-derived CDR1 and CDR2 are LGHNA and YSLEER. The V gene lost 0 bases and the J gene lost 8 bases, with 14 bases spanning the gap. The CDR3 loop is CASSQDYAASDSPLHF. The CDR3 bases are TGCGCCAGCAGCCAAGATTATGCGGCCAGTGATTCACCCCTCCACTTT.

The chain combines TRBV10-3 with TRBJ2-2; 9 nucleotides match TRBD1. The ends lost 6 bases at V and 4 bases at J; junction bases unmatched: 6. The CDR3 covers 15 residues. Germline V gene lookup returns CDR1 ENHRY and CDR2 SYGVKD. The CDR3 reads CAISTGGASTGELFF. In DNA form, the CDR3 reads TGTGCCATCAGCACAGGGGGCGCGAGCACCGGGGAGCTGTTTTTT.

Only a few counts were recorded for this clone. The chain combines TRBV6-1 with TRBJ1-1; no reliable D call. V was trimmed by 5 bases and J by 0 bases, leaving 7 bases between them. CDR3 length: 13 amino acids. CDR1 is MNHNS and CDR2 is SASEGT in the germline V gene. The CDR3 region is CASSSTMNTEAFF. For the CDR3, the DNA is TGTGCCAGCAGTTCAACTATGAACACTGAAGCTTTCTTT.